Included here is one T cell receptor (beta chain) sequence, with context. Its antigen remains unidentified. The junction and the germline gene differ at one end; a read error may be behind it. These data are taken from a study of CD8 T cells in Susac syndrome. Negative isolation yielded CD4+ and CD8+ T cells, and FACS enriched TEMRA cells. Random-hexamer reverse transcription was applied to about 0.5 to 1 ug RNA. Amplification of TCR beta CDR3 was carried out by immunoSEQ multiplex PCR, which covered 54 Vbeta and 13 Jbeta segments. TCRdb used MiXCR to reprocess the immunoSEQ multiplex PCR reads, holding one entry per CDR3 protein. Here the sample spans around 160,000 distinct CDR3 sequences, roughly 94% being singletons. Study results and caveats: The study conceded that relatively few individuals underwent its TCR sequencing and HLA analysis.

The CDR3 totals 14 residues. Germline CDR1 is SGHNT and CDR2 is YYREEE (reference sequence). Sequences were obtained from CD4+ T cells from PBMCs. This clonotype was obtained from a human donor with multiple sclerosis. The rearrangement joins TRBV5-4 to TRBJ2-5, with D possibly being TRBD1 (5 bases). CDR3 DNA: TGTGCCAGCAGCCTCGGATTAGGACAAGGGACCCAGTACTTC. Residues: CASSLGLGQGTQYF.